This entry features one T cell receptor beta chain sequence. Its cognate antigen is unknown. This CDR3 is also generated by other DNA sequences in the sample. Looked up from germline, CDR1 is MDHEN and CDR2 is SYDVKM. CDR3 size: 14 residues. V lost 2 bases, J lost 0 bases, and 7 bases lay in between. The entry originates in a study of shared clonotypes between healthy human individuals. Profiling relied on immunoSEQ multiplex PCR, and the TCRdb table lists in-frame clones only, not all of them. Of around 2.1 million clones listed, 90% to 97% are singletons. Study-level results: Naive subsets generally exceeded memory subsets in estimated richness. Generation of non-shared clonotypes was less probable than generation of clonotypes shared by all four donors.

CD45RA-negative memory and CD45RA+ naive subsets were split from the CD4+ cells. The rearrangement links TRBV28 to TRBJ1-2; D gene uncertain. This TCR derives from a man aged 18 to 35 in good health. Sequencing used naive CD4+ T cells sorted from blood. Indicated subset: CD45RA+ positively selected. CDR3 DNA sequence: TGTGCCAGCAGTTTAGACACCACTAACTATGGCTACACCTTC. Its translation is CASSLDTTNYGYTF.